The 21 T cell receptor beta chains given below trace back to one sample, sequenced in a study of T cell changes during pregnancy in multiple sclerosis. Measured with immunoSEQ multiplex PCR; TCRdb has only the in-frame clones, and not every one. The sample lists approximately 28,000 clones, around nine tenths occurring once. The material sequenced was CD8+ T cells from peripheral blood mononuclear cells, taken before pregnancy. The receptors stem from a female donor with multiple sclerosis, enrolled in a pregnancy study.

V and J are TRBV19 and TRBJ2-7; 9 nucleotides match TRBD1. The CDR3 has 14 amino acids. V dropped 9 bases and J dropped 4; count of bases not matched to a gene: 10. Germline V lookup: CDR1 LNHDA, CDR2 SQIVND (reference sequence). CDR3 sequence (DNA): TGTGCCAGCCGGCCGGGACAGGGACTATACGAGCAGTACTTC. Encoded protein: CASRPGQGLYEQYF. The full variable domain, its missing parts supplied by reference TRBV19 and TRBJ2-7, is DGGITQSPKYLFRKEGQNVTLSCEQNLNHDAMYWYRQDPGQGLRLIYYSQIVNDFQKGDIAEGYSVSREKKESFPLTVTSAQKNPTAFYLCASRPGQGLYEQYFGPGTRLTVT.

The chain has TRBV6-1 and TRBJ1-2; the match to TRBD1 covers 11 bases. V gave up 5 bases and J gave up 8 bases; unmatched junction bases: 4. From germline, CDR1 is MNHNS and CDR2 SASEGT. The CDR3 sequence is 13 residues long. The CDR3 here is CASSRDRGYGYTF. The DNA for the CDR3 is TGTGCCAGCAGTCGGGACAGGGGGTACGGCTACACCTTC.

The gene calls are TRBV5-1 and TRBJ2-5; weak D call: TRBD1 (5 bases). This CDR3 contains 15 residues. With 1 base removed from V and 2 bases from J, the gap between germline ends came to 12 bases. Germline V gives CDR1 SGHRS, CDR2 YFSETQ. The CDR3 DNA reads as TGCGCCAGCAGCTTGAGGCAGGGTAAACAAGAGACCCAGTACTTC. Its protein product is CASSLRQGKQETQYF. Supplemented by reference TRBV5-1 and TRBJ2-5, the full variable domain reads KAGVTQTPRYLIKTRGQQVTLSCSPISGHRSVSWYQQTPGQGLQFLFEYFSETQRNKGNFPGRFSGRQFSNSRSEMNVSTLELGDSALYLCASSLRQGKQETQYFGPGTRLLVL.

The CDR3: CASSAGTGGSQPQHF. The CDR3 DNA follows: TGTGCCAGTAGTGCCGGGACAGGGGGCAGTCAGCCCCAGCATTTT. This chain links TRBV19 with TRBJ1-5; 12 nucleotides line up with TRBD1. Germline V lookup: CDR1 LNHDA, CDR2 SQIVND (reference sequence). CDR3 length: 15 amino acids. V dropped 5 bases and J dropped 6; count of bases not matched to a gene: 5.

This chain joins TRBV5-1 and TRBJ2-5, with 10 bases identical to TRBD1. The CDR3 runs to 15 residues. The germline CDR1 and CDR2 sequences are SGHRS and YFSETQ. After removal of 0 bases from V and 2 bases from J, the junction contained 1 base not matched to a gene. The CDR3, as DNA: TGCGCCAGCAGCTTGGAGGGACAGGGGCAAGAGACCCAGTACTTC. Its translation is CASSLEGQGQETQYF.

The V call is TRBV10-2, the J call TRBJ1-1; D possibly corresponds to TRBD1 (6 bases). The germline V gene has CDR1 WSHSY and CDR2 SAAADI. The CDR3 spans 13 residues. Trimming took off 6 bases at V and 0 bases at J, with 8 bases between the two ends. Here the CDR3 DNA reads TGCGCCAGCAGACAGGGAATGAACACTGAAGCTTTCTTT. This gives the protein CASRQGMNTEAFF.

V and J are TRBV15 and TRBJ2-3; TRBD1 aligns across 9 bases. The trim removed 3 bases at V and 2 bases at J, leaving 9 bases unmatched. This CDR3 spans 17 amino acids. Looked up from germline, CDR1 is LNHNV and CDR2 is YYDKDF (reference sequence). The CDR3 loop is CATSSPGTGKITDTQYF. In nucleotides, the CDR3 is TGTGCCACCAGCAGCCCTGGGACAGGGAAGATCACAGATACGCAGTATTTT.

This clone was observed a few times. The chain employs TRBV5-5 and TRBJ1-2; TRBD1 matches at 9 bases. The CDR3 runs 15 residues. The V gene's germline CDR1 is SGHKS and CDR2 YYEKEE (reference sequence). Trimming cost V 2 bases and J 6 bases; bases outside gene matches: 8. The CDR3 protein is CASSLRDREGDGYTF. The CDR3 coding sequence is TGTGCCAGCAGCTTAAGGGACAGGGAGGGCGATGGCTACACCTTC.

This chain joins TRBV21-1 and TRBJ2-1; the table's D call of TRBD2 was not tested on the DNA. TRBV21-1 is marked as a pseudogene. This CDR3 has 18 residues. The CDR3: CASSKVGGRPPPYNGQFF. CDR3 bases: TGTGCCAGCAGCAAAGTTGGCGGGAGGCCTCCCCCCTACAATGGGCAGTTCTTC.

This chain links TRBV10-3 with TRBJ2-1; 7 nucleotides line up with TRBD2. This CDR3 is built from 14 residues. Germline V gene lookup returns CDR1 ENHRY and CDR2 SYGVKD. J gave up 6 bases and V 6 bases, and 8 bases lay outside the gene matches. The CDR3 protein is CAISGTGGVNEQFF. DNA of the CDR3: TGTGCCATCAGCGGGACGGGGGGTGTCAATGAGCAGTTCTTC.

The genes are TRBV7-8 and TRBJ2-6; 9 bases are a match to TRBD1. The CDR3 loop spans 18 amino acids. In germline, CDR1 is SGHVS, CDR2 FQNEAQ. Losses at the gene ends were 5 bases for V and 0 bases for J; bases not matched to a gene: 8. CDR3 amino acids: CASSTAGTGSSGANVLTF. CDR3 nucleotides: TGTGCCAGCAGCACCGCCGGGACAGGGAGCTCTGGGGCCAACGTCCTGACTTTC.

The chain uses TRBV5-1 and TRBJ2-7, with 9 bases that match TRBD2. This CDR3 has 15 amino acids. With 0 bases clipped from V and 4 bases from J, the junction kept 5 bases outside the gene matches. The germline V gene encodes CDR1 SGHRS and CDR2 YFSETQ. For the CDR3, the DNA is TGCGCCAGCAGCTTGGTAGGGACTAGCAGGTACGAGCAGTACTTC. As protein: CASSLVGTSRYEQYF.

This clone was picked up one time. This chain links TRBV4-1 with TRBJ2-5; 7 bases are a match to TRBD1. J gave up 4 bases and V 4 bases, and 9 bases lay outside the gene matches. This CDR3 has 15 amino acids. Germline V lookup: CDR1 MGHRA, CDR2 YSYEKL. CDR3 nucleotide sequence: TGCGCCAGCAGCCCGGGACAAGGGGGCGGAGAGACCCAGTACTTC. It encodes CASSPGQGGGETQYF.

J is TRBJ1-5 and V is TRBV2, with TRBD1 identical over 7 bases. Losses at the gene ends were 6 bases for V and 7 bases for J; bases not matched to a gene: 3. The CDR3 runs to 12 residues. Germline CDR1 reads SNHLY; CDR2 reads FYNNEI. As DNA, the CDR3 is TGTGCCAGCAGCGACAGGGAGCAGCCCCAGCATTTT. As protein: CASSDREQPQHF.

This clone was recorded only once. The rearrangement uses TRBV7-9 and TRBJ2-1, with TRBD2 identical over 7 bases. V gave up 4 bases and J gave up 9 bases; unmatched junction bases: 12. This CDR3 is 15 amino acids long. Looked up from germline, CDR1 is SEHNR and CDR2 is FQNEAQ (reference sequence). CDR3 sequence: CASSSPYTSVGEQFF. CDR3 in DNA: TGTGCCAGCAGCTCCCCTTACACTAGCGTGGGTGAGCAGTTCTTC.

This chain joins TRBV10-2 and TRBJ2-7; 8 nucleotides align to TRBD1. V trimming: 10 bases; J trimming: 2 bases; junction bases outside the gene matches: 10. The length of the CDR3 is 14 residues. Germline CDR1 WSHSY, CDR2 SAAADI. This CDR3 is CATKTGTGPYEQYF. The DNA for the CDR3 is TGCGCCACCAAGACCGGGACAGGCCCCTACGAGCAGTACTTC.

The genes are TRBV28 and TRBJ2-7; the match to TRBD2 covers 8 bases. The CDR3 has 14 residues. Unmatched junction bases numbered 8, after V lost 10 bases and J lost 0 bases. Germline CDR1 reads MDHEN; CDR2 reads SYDVKM. In DNA, the CDR3 is TGTGCCACTTCCCCCGGGACTAGCTCCTACGAGCAGTACTTC. It is translated as CATSPGTSSYEQYF.

V gene TRBV28 combines with J gene TRBJ1-2; 8 nucleotides line up with TRBD1. This CDR3 is built from 13 residues. Per germline, CDR1 MDHEN and CDR2 SYDVKM. Unmatched junction bases numbered 4, after V lost 6 bases and J lost 4 bases. CDR3 coding DNA: TGTGCCAGCAGGCCACAGGGGGGCTATGGCTACACCTTC. Amino acid sequence: CASRPQGGYGYTF.

The chain combines TRBV19 with TRBJ2-7; 8 bases match TRBD2. This CDR3 is 14 amino acids long. The V segment lost 3 bases and the J segment 0 bases; nucleotides outside the gene matches: 1. Germline CDR1 reads LNHDA; CDR2 reads SQIVND (reference sequence). The CDR3 nucleotides are TGTGCCAGTAGTATGAGCGGGAGCTCCTACGAGCAGTACTTC. This encodes CASSMSGSSYEQYF.

As DNA, the CDR3 is TGTGCCAGCAGACTCACTAGCGGGAGGGCCTACAATGAGCAGTTCTTC. Translating it yields CASRLTSGRAYNEQFF. The V call is TRBV2, the J call TRBJ2-1, with 13 bases lining up with TRBD2. This CDR3 is built from 16 residues. V shed 6 bases, J shed 2 bases, and the junction held 4 bases outside the gene matches. Per the germline V gene, CDR1 is SNHLY and CDR2 is FYNNEI.

This chain joins TRBV2 and TRBJ1-2, with unresolved D. The ends were cut back, 10 bases at V and 8 bases at J, with 8 bases in the middle. This CDR3 is built from 9 residues. CDR1 is SNHLY and CDR2 is FYNNEI in the germline V gene. The CDR3 is CAIDIGYTF. The CDR3 DNA is TGTGCCATCGACATCGGCTACACCTTC.